This T cell receptor beta chain comes out of a study of CD8+ T cells in alopecia areata. From PBMCs, CD4+ and CD8+ T cells were sorted. The length of the CDR3 is 13 residues. V dropped 5 bases and J dropped 1 base, with 8 bases sitting between them. The germline V gene has CDR1 MNHEY and CDR2 SVGAGI. This clone was picked up a small number of times. Extraction and reverse transcription of RNA yielded cDNA as the sequencing template. Clones were read by immunoSEQ multiplex PCR, and TCRdb kept only the in-frame ones, dropping some. Among roughly 150,000 clones listed, 45% to 60% were seen once. The clonotype originates from a human donor in good health. The chain is built from TRBV6-5 and TRBJ1-1, with unresolved D. Sequencing was done on a sample of CD4+ T cells sorted from blood. The CDR3 loop is CASSQRRNTEAFF. CDR3 DNA sequence: TGTGCCAGCAGTCAACGTAGGAACACTGAAGCTTTCTTT.